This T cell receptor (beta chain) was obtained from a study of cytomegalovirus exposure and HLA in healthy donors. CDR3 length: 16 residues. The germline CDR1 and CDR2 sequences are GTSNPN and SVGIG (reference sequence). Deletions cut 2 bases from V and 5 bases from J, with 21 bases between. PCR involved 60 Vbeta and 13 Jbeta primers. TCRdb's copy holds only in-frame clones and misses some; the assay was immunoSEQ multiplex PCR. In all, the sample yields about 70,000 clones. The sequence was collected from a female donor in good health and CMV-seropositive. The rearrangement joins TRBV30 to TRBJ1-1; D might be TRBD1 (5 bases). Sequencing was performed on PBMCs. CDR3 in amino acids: CAWSYRPERLRTEAFF. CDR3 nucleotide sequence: TGTGCCTGGAGTTACAGGCCCGAAAGACTGAGAACTGAAGCTTTCTTT.